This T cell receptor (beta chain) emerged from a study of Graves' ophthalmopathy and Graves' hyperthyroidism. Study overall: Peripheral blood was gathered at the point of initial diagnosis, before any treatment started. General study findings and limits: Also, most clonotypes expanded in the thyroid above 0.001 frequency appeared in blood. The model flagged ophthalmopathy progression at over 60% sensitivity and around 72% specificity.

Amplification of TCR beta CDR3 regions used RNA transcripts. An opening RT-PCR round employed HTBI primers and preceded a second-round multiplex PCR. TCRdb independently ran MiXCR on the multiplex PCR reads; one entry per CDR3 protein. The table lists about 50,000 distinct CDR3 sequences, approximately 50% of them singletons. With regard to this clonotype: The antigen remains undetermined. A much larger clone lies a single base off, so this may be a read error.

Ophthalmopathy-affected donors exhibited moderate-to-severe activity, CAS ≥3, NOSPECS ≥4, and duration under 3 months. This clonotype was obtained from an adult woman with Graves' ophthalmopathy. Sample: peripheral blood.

CDR3 nucleotides: TGTACCAGCGCCGCCGGGACAGGGTCCTACGGGCAGTACTTC. Amino acid sequence: CTSAAGTGSYGQYF. The rearrangement uses TRBV19 and TRBJ2-7, with 9 bases identical to TRBD1. Germline lookup yields CDR1 LNHDA and CDR2 SQIVND (reference sequence). This CDR3 spans 14 amino acids.